This TCR beta chain was sequenced during a study of CD8 T cells in ankylosing spondylitis (dated by TCRdb to about 2017). About the full investigation: The study set out to find disease-linked TCR variants by profiling T cell receptor beta repertoires in ankylosing spondylitis patients and healthy donors. The full study cohort was made up of over 20 ankylosing spondylitis patients and 95 to 130 healthy donors. Peripheral blood samples were taken, and synovial fluid was additionally collected from ankylosing spondylitis patients. Points the paper makes about the study in general: According to the report, matched synovial fluid samples from ankylosing spondylitis patients were significantly enriched for the disease-linked clones. Some of the motif variants had been reported before in the synovial fluid and blood of reactive arthritis patients, a finding that suggests common disease-initiation mechanisms. Blood from ankylosing spondylitis patients appeared to be characterized by a TCR beta motif made up of seven or eight highly homologous amino acid variants. A CD8+ phenotype was shown by the disease-linked clones, which were found at relatively low frequencies in peripheral blood.

Remarks on this clonotype: What this receptor recognizes is not known. Base qualities are not at hand, and no much larger clone is one base apart.

Sequencing used an Illumina HiSeq 2500. Quantitative 5'-RACE with molecular barcodes was used to prepare TCR beta libraries. In the original analysis: To identify disease-linked TCR variants, a new computational method was used, one built on a probabilistic model of VDJ rearrangement. Clones were called with MiXCR by TCRdb after fastp trimmed the public reads at Q25, and only in-frame beta chains were retained. Here each entry gathers all rows of one CDR3 protein and keeps the most common genes and DNA. The V and J calls here are based on TCRdb, not the publication. This sample holds 200,000 or so distinct CDR3 sequences; over 10% were observed only once. The ten largest clones add up to 9.5% to 11% of the sample. Trimming removed 5 bases from V and 1 base from J; the gene matches leave 5 bases unexplained. From a lookup of the germline V gene, CDR1 and CDR2 are SGHRS and YFSETQ. Spanning cysteine to phenylalanine, the CDR3 consists of 14 amino acids. Just CDR3 DNA is preserved here, 42 bases in frame from base 1.

Material: blood, either unsorted or a sorted T cell fraction (not recorded which). The chain uses TRBV5-1 and TRBJ1-1; TRBD1 matches 7 bases in the middle. The TCR originated in a female donor with ankylosing spondylitis or in good health (not recorded which). The DNA sequence is given as TGCGCCAGCAGACGGGACAGCACGAACACTGAAGCTTTCTTT. Translated, this is CASRRDSTNTEAFF.